Included here is one T cell receptor beta chain sequence, with context. What it recognizes is unknown. The record originates from a study of cytomegalovirus exposure and HLA in healthy donors. General observations from the study: The dataset shows that most TCR sequences were rare, while some public TCRs occurred in many donors.

J gave up 6 bases and V 0 bases, and 3 bases lay outside the gene matches. Germline values: CDR1 LGHNA, CDR2 YNFKEQ. The CDR3 loop spans 14 amino acids. PCR was performed using 60 Vbeta and 13 Jbeta primers. The assay was immunoSEQ multiplex PCR, and TCRdb's table has in-frame clones only and misses some. Among about 160,000 clones, 70% to 80% were seen once, and the ten largest hold 1.2% to 1.5%. V usage is TRBV4-2 and J usage is TRBJ1-2, with 8 bases fitting TRBD1. The sequencing sample was made of PBMCs. This TCR was sampled from a man between 60 and 70 years old in good health and CMV-seronegative. As DNA, the CDR3 is TGTGCCAGCAGCCAAGACAGGGGGCACGATGGCTACACCTTC. Translating gives CASSQDRGHDGYTF.